This T cell receptor beta chain was retrieved from a study of identical twins. From the 5' RACE reads, TCRdb called clonotypes with MiXCR, one entry per CDR3 protein. Of fewer than 250,000 distinct CDR3 sequences listed, approximately 6.8% are singletons. This CDR3 contains 13 residues. The germline CDR1 and CDR2 sequences are MNHNS and SASEGT. The V segment lost 6 bases and the J segment 5 bases; nucleotides outside the gene matches: 6. In addition, the sample was reused for a study of yellow fever vaccine responses in identical twins.

The sample comprised CD8+ T cells sorted from blood. This chain uses TRBV6-1 with TRBJ2-7; 8 positions match TRBD1. The sequence came from a woman between 18 and 30 years old in good health. The CDR3 loop is CASSDRGQHEQYV. In DNA form, the CDR3 reads TGTGCCAGCAGCGACAGGGGTCAACACGAGCAGTACGTC.